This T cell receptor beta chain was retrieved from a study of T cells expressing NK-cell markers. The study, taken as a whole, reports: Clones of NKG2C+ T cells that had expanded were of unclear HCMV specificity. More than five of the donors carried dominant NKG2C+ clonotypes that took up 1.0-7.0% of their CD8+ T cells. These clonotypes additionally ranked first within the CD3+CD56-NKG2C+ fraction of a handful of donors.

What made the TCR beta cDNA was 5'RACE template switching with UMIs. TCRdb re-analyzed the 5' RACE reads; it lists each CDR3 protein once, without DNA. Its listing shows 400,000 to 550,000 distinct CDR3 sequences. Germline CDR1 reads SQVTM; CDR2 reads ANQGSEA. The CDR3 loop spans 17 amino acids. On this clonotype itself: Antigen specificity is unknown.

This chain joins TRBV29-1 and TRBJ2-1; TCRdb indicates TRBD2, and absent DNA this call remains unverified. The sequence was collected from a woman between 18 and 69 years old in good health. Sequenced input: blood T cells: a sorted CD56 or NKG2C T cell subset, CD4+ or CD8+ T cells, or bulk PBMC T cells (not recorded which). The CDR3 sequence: CSVEWEGIRSFYNEQFF.